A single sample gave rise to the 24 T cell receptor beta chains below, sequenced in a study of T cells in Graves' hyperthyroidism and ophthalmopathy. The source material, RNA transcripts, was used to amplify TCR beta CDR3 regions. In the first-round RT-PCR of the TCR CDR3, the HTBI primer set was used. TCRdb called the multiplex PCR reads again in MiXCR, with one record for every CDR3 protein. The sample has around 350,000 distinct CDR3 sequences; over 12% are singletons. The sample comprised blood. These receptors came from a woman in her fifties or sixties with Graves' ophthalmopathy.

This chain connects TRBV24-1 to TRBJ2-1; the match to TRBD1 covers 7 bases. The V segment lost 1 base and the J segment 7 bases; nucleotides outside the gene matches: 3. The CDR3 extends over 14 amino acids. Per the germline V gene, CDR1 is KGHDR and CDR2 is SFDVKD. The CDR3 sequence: CATSDLGQENEQFF. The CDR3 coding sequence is TGTGCCACCAGTGATTTAGGACAGGAGAATGAGCAGTTCTTC.

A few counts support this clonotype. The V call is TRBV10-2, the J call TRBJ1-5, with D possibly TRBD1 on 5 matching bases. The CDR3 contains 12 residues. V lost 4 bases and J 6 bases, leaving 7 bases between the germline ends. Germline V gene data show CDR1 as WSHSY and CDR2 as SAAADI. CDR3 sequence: CASSAGRQPQHF. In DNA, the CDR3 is TGCGCCAGCAGTGCGGGACGTCAGCCCCAGCATTTT.

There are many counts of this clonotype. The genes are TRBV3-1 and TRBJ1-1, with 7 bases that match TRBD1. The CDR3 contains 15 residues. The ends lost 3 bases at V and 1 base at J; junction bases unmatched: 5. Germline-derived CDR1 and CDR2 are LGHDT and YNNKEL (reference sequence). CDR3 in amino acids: CASSHTGTENTEAFF. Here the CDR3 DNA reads TGTGCCAGCAGCCATACCGGGACAGAGAACACTGAAGCTTTCTTT.

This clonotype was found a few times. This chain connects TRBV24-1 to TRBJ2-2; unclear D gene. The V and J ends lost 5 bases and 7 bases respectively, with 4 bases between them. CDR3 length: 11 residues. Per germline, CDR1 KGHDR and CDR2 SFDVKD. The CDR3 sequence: CATSAVGELFF. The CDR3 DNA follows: TGTGCCACCAGTGCCGTCGGGGAGCTGTTTTTT.

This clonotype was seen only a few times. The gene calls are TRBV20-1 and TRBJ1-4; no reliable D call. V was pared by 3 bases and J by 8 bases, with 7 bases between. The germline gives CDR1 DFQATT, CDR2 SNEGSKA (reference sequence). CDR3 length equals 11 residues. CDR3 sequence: CSAREVEKLFF. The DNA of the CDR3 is TGCAGTGCTAGGGAGGTGGAAAAACTGTTTTTT.

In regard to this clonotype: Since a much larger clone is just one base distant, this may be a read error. The CDR3 spells CASNPWGQGAKRYEQYF. In nucleotides, the CDR3 is TGTGCCAGCAACCCATGGGGACAGGGGGCTAAGAGGTACGAGCAGTACTTC. This chain uses TRBV6-1 with TRBJ2-7; 12 bases line up with TRBD1. Germline V gene sequence: CDR1 MNHNS, CDR2 SASEGT. Trimming removed 7 bases from V and 4 bases from J; junction bases left unmatched: 14. CDR3 length equals 17 residues.

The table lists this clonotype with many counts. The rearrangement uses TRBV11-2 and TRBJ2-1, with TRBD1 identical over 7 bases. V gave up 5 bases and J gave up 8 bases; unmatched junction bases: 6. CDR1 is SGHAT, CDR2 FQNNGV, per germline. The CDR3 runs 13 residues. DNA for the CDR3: TGTGCCAGCAGCCATACAGGGGTCGATGAGCAGTTCTTC. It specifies CASSHTGVDEQFF.

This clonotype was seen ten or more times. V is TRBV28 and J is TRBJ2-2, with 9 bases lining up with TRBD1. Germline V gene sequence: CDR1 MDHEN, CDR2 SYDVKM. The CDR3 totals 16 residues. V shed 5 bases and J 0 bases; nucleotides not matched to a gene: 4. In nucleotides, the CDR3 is TGTGCCAGCAGTGGGGACAGGGCCACGAACACCGGGGAGCTGTTTTTT. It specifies CASSGDRATNTGELFF.

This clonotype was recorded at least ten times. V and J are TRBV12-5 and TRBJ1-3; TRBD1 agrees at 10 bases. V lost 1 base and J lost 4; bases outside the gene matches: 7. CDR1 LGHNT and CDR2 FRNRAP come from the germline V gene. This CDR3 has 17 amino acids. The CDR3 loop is CASGLAHGTGVGNTIYF. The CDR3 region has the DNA TGTGCTAGTGGTTTGGCACACGGGACAGGGGTAGGAAACACCATATATTTT.

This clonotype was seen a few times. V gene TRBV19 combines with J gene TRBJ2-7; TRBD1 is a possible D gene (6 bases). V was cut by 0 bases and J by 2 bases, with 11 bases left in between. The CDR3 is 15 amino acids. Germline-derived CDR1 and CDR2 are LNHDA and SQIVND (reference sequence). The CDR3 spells CASSIEGDITYEQYF. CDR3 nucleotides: TGTGCCAGTAGTATAGAAGGGGACATCACCTACGAGCAGTACTTC.

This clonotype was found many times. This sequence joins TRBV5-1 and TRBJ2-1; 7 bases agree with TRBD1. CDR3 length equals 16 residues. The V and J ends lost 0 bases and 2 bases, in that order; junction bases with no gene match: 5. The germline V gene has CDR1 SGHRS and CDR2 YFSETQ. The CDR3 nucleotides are TGCGCCAGCAGCTTGGAGGGTGGGACAGCCTACAATGAGCAGTTCTTC. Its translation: CASSLEGGTAYNEQFF.

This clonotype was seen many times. CDR3 in amino acids: CASSQSGRTQHF. The CDR3 bases are TGTGCCAGCAGCCAAAGCGGGAGGACCCAGCATTTT. The chain couples TRBV3-1 to TRBJ1-5; D is undetermined. With 2 bases removed from V and 11 bases from J, the gap between germline ends came to 10 bases. CDR3 size: 12 residues. Germline CDR1 LGHDT, CDR2 YNNKEL (reference sequence).

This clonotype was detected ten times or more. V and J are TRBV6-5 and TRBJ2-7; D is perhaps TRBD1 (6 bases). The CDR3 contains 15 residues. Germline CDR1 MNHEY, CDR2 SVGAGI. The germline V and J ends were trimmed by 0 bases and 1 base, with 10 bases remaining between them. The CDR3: CASSYSDRTSYEQYF. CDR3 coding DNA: TGTGCCAGCAGTTACTCCGACAGGACTTCCTACGAGCAGTACTTC.

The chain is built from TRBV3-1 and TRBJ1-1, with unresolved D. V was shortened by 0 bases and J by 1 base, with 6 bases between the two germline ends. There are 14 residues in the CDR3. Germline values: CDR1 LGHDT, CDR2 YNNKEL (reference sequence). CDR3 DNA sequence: TGTGCCAGCAGCCAAGAGGAGGGGAACACTGAAGCTTTCTTT. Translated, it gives CASSQEEGNTEAFF. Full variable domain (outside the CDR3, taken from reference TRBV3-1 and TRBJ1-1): DTAVSQTPKYLVTQMGNDKSIKCEQNLGHDTMYWYKQDSKKFLKIMFSYNNKELIINETVPNRFSPKSPDKAHLNLHINSLELGDSAVYFCASSQEEGNTEAFFGQGTRLTVV.

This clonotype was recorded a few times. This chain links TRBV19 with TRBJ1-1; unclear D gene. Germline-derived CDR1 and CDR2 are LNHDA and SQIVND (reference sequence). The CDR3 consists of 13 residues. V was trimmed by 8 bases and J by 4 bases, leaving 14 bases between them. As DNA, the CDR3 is TGTGCCAGTCGTCGGGTTTCGGGCACTGAAGCTTTCTTT. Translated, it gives CASRRVSGTEAFF. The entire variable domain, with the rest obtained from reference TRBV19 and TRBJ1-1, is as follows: DGGITQSPKYLFRKEGQNVTLSCEQNLNHDAMYWYRQDPGQGLRLIYYSQIVNDFQKGDIAEGYSVSREKKESFPLTVTSAQKNPTAFYLCASRRVSGTEAFFGQGTRLTVV.

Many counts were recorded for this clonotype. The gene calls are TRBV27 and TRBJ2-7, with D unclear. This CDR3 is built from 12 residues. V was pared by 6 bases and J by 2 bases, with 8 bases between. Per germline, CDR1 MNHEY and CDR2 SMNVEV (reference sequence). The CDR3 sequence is CASRDLAYEQYF. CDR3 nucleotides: TGTGCCAGCAGAGACCTCGCCTACGAGCAGTACTTC.

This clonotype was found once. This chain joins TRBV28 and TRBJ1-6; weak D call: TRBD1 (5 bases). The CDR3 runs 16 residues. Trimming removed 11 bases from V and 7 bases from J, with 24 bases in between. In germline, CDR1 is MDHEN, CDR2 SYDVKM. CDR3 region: CAGSRRDGSRNSPLHF. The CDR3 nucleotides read TGTGCCGGAAGCCGCAGGGACGGGTCTCGGAATTCACCCCTCCACTTT.

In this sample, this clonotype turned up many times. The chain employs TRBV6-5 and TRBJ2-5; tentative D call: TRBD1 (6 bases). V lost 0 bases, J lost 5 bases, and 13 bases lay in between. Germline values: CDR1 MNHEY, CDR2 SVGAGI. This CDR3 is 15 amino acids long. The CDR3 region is CASSYSIGQPETQYF. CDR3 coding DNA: TGTGCCAGCAGTTACTCGATTGGACAGCCGGAGACCCAGTACTTC.

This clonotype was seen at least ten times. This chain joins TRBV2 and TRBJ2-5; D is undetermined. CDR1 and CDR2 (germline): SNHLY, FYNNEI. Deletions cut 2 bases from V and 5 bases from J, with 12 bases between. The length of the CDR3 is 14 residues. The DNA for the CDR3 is TGTGCCAGCAGTGAACACCGGGCGACGGAGACCCAGTACTTC. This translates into CASSEHRATETQYF.

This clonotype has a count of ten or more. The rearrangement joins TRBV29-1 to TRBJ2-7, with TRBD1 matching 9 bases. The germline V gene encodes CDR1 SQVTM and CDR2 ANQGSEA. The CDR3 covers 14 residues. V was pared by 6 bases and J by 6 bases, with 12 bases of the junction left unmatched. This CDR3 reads CSVKRDRAVSEQYF. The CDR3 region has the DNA TGCAGCGTCAAACGGGACAGGGCTGTGAGCGAGCAGTACTTC.

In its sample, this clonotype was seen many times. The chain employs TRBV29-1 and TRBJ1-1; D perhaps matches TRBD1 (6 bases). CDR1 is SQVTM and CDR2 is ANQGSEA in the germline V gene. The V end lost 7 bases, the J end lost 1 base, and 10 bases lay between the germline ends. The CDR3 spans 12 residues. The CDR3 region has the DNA TGCAGCGCGGGGGCTGCGAACACTGAAGCTTTCTTT. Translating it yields CSAGAANTEAFF.

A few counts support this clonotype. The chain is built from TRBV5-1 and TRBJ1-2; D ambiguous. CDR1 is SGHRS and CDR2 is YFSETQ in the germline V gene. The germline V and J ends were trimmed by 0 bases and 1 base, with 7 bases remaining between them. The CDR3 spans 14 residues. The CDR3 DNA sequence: TGCGCCAGCAGCTTGGCGGGGATTAACTATGGCTACACCTTC. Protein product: CASSLAGINYGYTF.

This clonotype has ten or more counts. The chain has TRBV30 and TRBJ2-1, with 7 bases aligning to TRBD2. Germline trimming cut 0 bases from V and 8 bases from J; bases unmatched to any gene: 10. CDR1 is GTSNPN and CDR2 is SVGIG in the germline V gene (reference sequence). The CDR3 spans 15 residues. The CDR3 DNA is TGTGCCTGGAGTGTACTGGGGGGGACTGGGGATGAGCAGTTCTTC. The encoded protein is CAWSVLGGTGDEQFF.

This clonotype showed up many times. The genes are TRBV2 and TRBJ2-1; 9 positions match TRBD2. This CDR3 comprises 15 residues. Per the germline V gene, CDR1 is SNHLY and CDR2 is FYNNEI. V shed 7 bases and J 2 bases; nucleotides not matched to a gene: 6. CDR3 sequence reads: CASTLAGVAYNEQFF. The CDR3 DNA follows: TGTGCCAGCACCTTAGCGGGAGTGGCCTACAATGAGCAGTTCTTC.